This T cell receptor beta chain stems from a study of blood T cell repertoires in COVID-19. Participants, roughly 18 to 89 years old, spanned under 30 US areas. This CDR3 is built from 15 residues. CDR1 and CDR2 from the germline V gene are LGHDT and YNNKEL (reference sequence). The junction had 8 bases not matched to a gene; V was cut back by 3 bases and J by 10 bases. How the authors handled the data: Researchers report that nucleated cell counts were estimated from reference gene primer amplification. Assay used: immunoSEQ multiplex PCR; TCRdb lists only in-frame clones, some missing. V and J calls and clone size are given by that table; D and trimming were obtained from the DNA. The sample includes 350,000 to 450,000 clones, roughly nine tenths of them seen just once.

The sequenced sample was PBMCs or T cells enriched from blood (not recorded which). The chain uses TRBV3-1 (or the pseudogene TRBV3-2) and TRBJ1-6; 8 bases align to TRBD1. The TCR originated in a woman aged 40 to 50 who had been exposed to COVID-19. The CDR3 loop reads CASSQGPGGESPLHF. CDR3 nucleotides: TGTGCCAGCAGCCAGGGCCCAGGGGGCGAGTCACCCCTCCACTTT.